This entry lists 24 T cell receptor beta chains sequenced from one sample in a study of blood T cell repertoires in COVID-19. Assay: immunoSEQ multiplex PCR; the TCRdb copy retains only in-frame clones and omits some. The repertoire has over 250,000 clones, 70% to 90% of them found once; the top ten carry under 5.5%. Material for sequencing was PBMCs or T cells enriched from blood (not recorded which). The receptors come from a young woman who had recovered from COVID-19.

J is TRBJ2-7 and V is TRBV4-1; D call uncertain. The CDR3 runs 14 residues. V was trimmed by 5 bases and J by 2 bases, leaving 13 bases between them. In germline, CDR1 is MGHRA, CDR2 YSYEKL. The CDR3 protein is CASSNLGSAYEQYF. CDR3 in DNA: TGCGCCAGCAGCAACCTCGGGTCCGCCTACGAGCAGTACTTC.

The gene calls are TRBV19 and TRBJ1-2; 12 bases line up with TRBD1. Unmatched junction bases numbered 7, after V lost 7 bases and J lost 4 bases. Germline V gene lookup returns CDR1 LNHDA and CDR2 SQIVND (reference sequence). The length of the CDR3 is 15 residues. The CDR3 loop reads CASIARDRGLYGYTF. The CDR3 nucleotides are TGTGCCAGTATTGCGCGGGACAGGGGGCTCTATGGCTACACCTTC. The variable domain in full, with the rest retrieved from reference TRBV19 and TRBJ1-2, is DGGITQSPKYLFRKEGQNVTLSCEQNLNHDAMYWYRQDPGQGLRLIYYSQIVNDFQKGDIAEGYSVSREKKESFPLTVTSAQKNPTAFYLCASIARDRGLYGYTFGSGTRLTVV.

This CDR3 reads CASSKTTGMNSPLHF. The DNA of the CDR3 is TGTGCCAGCAGCAAAACTACAGGGATGAATTCACCCCTCCACTTT. The chain couples TRBV21-1 to TRBJ1-6; the table's D gene call, TRBD1, was not cross checked with the DNA. TRBV21-1 is a pseudogene. The CDR3 is 15 amino acids.

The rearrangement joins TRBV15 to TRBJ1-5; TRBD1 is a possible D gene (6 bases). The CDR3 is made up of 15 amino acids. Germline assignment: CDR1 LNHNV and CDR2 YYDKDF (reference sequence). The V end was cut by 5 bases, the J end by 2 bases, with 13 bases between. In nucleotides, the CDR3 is TGTGCCACCAGCCCCGAGGGGGGGGGCAATCAGCCCCAGCATTTT. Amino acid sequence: CATSPEGGGNQPQHF.

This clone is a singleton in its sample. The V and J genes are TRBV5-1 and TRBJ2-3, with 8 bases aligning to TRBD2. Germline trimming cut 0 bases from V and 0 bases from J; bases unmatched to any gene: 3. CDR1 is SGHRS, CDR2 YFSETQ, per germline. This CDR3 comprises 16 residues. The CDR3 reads CASSLAGGGSTDTQYF. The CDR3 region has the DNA TGCGCCAGCAGCTTGGCTGGCGGGGGGAGCACAGATACGCAGTATTTT. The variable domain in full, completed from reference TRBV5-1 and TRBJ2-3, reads KAGVTQTPRYLIKTRGQQVTLSCSPISGHRSVSWYQQTPGQGLQFLFEYFSETQRNKGNFPGRFSGRQFSNSRSEMNVSTLELGDSALYLCASSLAGGGSTDTQYFGPGTRLTVL.

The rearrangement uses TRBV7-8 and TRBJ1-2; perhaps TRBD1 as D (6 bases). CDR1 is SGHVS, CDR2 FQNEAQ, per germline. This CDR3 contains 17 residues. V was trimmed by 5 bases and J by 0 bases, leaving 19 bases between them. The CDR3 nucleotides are TGTGCCAGCAGCCCCGTCGGGCACCGGACAGCTAACTATGGCTACACCTTC. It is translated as CASSPVGHRTANYGYTF.

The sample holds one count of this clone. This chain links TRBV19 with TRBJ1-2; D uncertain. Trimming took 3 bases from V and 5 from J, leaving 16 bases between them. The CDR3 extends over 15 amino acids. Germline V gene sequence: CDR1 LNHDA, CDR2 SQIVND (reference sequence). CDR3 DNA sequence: TGTGCCAGTAGTATCGAACAGAGCCTTACTTATGGCTACACCTTC. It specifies CASSIEQSLTYGYTF.

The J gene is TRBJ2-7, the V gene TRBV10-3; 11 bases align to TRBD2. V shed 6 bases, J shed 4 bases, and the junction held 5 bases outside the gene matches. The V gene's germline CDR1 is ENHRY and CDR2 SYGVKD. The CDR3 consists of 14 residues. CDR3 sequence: CAIRDGTSGYEQYF. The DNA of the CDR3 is TGTGCCATCAGAGACGGGACTAGCGGATACGAGCAGTACTTC.

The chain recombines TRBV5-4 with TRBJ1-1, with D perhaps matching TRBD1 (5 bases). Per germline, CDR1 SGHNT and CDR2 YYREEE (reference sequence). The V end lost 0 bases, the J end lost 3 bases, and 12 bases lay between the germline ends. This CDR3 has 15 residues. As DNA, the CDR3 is TGTGCCAGCAGCTTGGCCGCAGGGATGGACACTGAAGCTTTCTTT. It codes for CASSLAAGMDTEAFF.

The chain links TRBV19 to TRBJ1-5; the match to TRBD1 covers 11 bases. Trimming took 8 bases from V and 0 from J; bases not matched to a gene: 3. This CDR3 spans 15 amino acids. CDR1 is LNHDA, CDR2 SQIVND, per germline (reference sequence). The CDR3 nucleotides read TGTGCCAGTGCGGACAGGGGGCTTAGCAATCAGCCCCAGCATTTT. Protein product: CASADRGLSNQPQHF. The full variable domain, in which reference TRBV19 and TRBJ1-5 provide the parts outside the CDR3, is DGGITQSPKYLFRKEGQNVTLSCEQNLNHDAMYWYRQDPGQGLRLIYYSQIVNDFQKGDIAEGYSVSREKKESFPLTVTSAQKNPTAFYLCASADRGLSNQPQHFGDGTRLSIL.

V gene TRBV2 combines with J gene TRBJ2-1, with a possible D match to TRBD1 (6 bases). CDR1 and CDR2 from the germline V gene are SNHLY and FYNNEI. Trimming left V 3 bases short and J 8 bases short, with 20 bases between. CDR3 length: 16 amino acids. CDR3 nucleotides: TGTGCCAGCAGTGAGGGTGGGCAGGGGAGAGGCGATGAGCAGTTCTTC. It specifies CASSEGGQGRGDEQFF. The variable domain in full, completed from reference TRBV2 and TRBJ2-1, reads EPEVTQTPSHQVTQMGQEVILRCVPISNHLYFYWYRQILGQKVEFLVSFYNNEISEKSEIFDDQFSVERPDGSNFTLKIRSTKLEDSAMYFCASSEGGQGRGDEQFFGPGTRLTVL.

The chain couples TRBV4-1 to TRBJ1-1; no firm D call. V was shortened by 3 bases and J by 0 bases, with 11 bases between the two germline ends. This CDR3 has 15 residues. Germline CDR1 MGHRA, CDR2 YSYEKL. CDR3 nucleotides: TGCGCCAGCAGCCAGCATCCGCGGCTGAACACTGAAGCTTTCTTT. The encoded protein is CASSQHPRLNTEAFF.

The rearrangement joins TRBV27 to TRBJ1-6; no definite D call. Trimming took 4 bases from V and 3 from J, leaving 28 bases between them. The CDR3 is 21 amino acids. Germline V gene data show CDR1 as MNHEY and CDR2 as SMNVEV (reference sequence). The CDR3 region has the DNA TGTGCCAGCAGTTCTTCTAGTTCGAGAGACTCCCGACCCGTCTATAATTCACCCCTCCACTTT. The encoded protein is CASSSSSSRDSRPVYNSPLHF.

DNA of the CDR3: TGTGCCAGCAGCGTAGCCCCTAACGAAGCCAAAAACATTCAGTACTTC. Translating it yields CASSVAPNEAKNIQYF. The gene calls are TRBV9 and TRBJ2-4; no reliable D call. V lost 0 bases and J lost 0, with 10 bases in between. CDR1 and CDR2 (germline): SGDLS, YYNGEE. The CDR3 length is 16 residues.

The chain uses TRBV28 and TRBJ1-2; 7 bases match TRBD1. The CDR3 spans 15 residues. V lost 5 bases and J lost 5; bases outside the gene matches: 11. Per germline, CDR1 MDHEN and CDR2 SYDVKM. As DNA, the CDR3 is TGTGCCAGCAGTCAAGTTACAGGGGCGGTTTATGGCTACACCTTC. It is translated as CASSQVTGAVYGYTF.

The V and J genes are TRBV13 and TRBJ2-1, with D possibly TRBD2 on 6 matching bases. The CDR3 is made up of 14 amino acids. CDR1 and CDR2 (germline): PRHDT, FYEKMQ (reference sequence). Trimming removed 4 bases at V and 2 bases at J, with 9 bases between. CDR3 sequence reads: CASSSRTTYNEQFF. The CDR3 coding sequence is TGTGCCAGCAGCTCGAGGACTACCTACAATGAGCAGTTCTTC. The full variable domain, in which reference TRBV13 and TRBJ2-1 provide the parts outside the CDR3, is AAGVIQSPRHLIKEKRETATLKCYPIPRHDTVYWYQQGPGQDPQFLISFYEKMQSDKGSIPDRFSAQQFSDYHSELNMSSLELGDSALYFCASSSRTTYNEQFFGPGTRLTVL.

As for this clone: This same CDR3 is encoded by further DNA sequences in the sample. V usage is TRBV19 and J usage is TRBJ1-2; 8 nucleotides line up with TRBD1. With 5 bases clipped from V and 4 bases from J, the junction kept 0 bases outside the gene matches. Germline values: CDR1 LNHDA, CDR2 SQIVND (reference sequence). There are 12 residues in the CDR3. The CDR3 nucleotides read TGTGCCAGTAGTGGACAGGGCTATGGCTACACCTTC. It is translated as CASSGQGYGYTF.

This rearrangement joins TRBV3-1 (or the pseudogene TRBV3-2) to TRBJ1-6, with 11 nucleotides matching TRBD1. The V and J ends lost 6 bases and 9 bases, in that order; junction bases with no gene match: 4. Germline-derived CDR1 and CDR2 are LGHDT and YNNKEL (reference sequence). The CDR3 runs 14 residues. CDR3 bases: TGTGCCAGCAGTCCGGGACAGGGGGTTTCACCCCTCCACTTT. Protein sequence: CASSPGQGVSPLHF.

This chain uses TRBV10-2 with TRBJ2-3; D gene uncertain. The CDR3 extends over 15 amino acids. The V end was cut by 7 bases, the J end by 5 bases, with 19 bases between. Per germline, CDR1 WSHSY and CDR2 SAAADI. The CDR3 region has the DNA TGCGCCAGCATCCGATGGGCCCTGGTAGAAGATACGCAGTATTTT. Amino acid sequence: CASIRWALVEDTQYF.

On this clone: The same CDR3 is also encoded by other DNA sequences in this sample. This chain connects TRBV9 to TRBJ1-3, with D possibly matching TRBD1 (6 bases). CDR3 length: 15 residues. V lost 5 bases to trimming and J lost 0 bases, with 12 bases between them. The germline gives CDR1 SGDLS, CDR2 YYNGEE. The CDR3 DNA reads TGTGCCAGCAGTGTAACAGGGTCCTCTGGAAACACCATATATTTT. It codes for CASSVTGSSGNTIYF.

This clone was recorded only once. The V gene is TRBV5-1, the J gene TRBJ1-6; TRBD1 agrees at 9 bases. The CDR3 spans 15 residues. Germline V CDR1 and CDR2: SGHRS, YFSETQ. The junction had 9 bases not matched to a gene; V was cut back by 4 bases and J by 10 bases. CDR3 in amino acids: CASSRVQGAGSPLHF. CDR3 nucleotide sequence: TGCGCCAGCAGCCGCGTACAGGGGGCAGGATCACCCCTCCACTTT. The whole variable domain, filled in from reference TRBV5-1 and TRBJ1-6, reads KAGVTQTPRYLIKTRGQQVTLSCSPISGHRSVSWYQQTPGQGLQFLFEYFSETQRNKGNFPGRFSGRQFSNSRSEMNVSTLELGDSALYLCASSRVQGAGSPLHFGNGTRLTVT.

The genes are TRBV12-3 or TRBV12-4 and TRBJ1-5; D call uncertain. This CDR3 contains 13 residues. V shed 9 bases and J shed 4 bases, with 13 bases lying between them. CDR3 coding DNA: TGTGCCAGTTCTTACCGGGAGAATCAGCCCCAGCATTTT. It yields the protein CASSYRENQPQHF.

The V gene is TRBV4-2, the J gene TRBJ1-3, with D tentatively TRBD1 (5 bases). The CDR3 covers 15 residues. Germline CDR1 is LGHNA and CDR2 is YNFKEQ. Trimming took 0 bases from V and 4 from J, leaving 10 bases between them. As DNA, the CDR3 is TGTGCCAGCAGCCAAGATACCCGACAGGGAAACACCATATATTTT. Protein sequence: CASSQDTRQGNTIYF.

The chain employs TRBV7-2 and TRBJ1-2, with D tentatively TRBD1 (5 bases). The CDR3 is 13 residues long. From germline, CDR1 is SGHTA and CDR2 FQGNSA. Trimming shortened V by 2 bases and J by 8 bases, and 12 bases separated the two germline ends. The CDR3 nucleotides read TGTGCCAGCAGCTTATGGGCAGGGCAGGGCTACACCTTC. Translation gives CASSLWAGQGYTF.